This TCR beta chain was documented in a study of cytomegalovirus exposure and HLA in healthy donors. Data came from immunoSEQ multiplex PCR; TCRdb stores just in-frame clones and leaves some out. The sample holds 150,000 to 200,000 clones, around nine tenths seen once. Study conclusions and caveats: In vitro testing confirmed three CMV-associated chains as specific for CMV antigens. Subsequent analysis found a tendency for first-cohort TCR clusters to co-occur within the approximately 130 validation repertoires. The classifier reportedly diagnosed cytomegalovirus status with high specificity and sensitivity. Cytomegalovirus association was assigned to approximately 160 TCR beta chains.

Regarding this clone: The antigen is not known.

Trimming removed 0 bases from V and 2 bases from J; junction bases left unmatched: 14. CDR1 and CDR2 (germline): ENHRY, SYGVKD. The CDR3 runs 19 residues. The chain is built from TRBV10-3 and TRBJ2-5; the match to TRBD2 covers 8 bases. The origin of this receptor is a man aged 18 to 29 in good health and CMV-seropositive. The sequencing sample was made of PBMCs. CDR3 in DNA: TGTGCCATCAGTGAGTCTAGTGGGGTAGCGGGGAAATCTCAAGAGACCCAGTACTTC. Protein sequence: CAISESSGVAGKSQETQYF.